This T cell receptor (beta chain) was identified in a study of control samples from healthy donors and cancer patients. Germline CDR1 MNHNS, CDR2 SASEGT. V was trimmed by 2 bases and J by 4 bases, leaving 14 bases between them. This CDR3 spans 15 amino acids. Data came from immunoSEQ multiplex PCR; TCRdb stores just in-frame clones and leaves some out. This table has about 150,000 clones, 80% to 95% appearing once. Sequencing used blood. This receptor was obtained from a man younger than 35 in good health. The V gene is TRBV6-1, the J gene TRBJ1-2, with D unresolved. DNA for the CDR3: TGTGCCAGCAGTGAACTCTCGGTGGCAGTCTATGGCTACACCTTC. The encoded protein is CASSELSVAVYGYTF.